The clone carrying this TCR beta chain was recorded once. The data belong to a study of blood T cell repertoires in COVID-19. Sequencing used immunoSEQ multiplex PCR; TCRdb keeps in-frame clones, though not all of them. The repertoire holds 280,000 or so clones, with roughly 88% as singletons. Per the germline V gene, CDR1 is LGHDT and CDR2 is YNNKEL (reference sequence). After removal of 5 bases from V and 8 bases from J, the junction contained 5 bases not matched to a gene. The CDR3 totals 13 residues. The rearrangement joins TRBV3-1 (or the pseudogene TRBV3-2) to TRBJ1-2; 10 bases agree with TRBD1. Material: peripheral blood. The clonotype comes from a woman aged 25 to 39 who had recovered from COVID-19. The CDR3 here is CASSLDRGKGYTF. In DNA form, the CDR3 reads TGTGCCAGCAGCTTGGACAGGGGGAAGGGCTACACCTTC.